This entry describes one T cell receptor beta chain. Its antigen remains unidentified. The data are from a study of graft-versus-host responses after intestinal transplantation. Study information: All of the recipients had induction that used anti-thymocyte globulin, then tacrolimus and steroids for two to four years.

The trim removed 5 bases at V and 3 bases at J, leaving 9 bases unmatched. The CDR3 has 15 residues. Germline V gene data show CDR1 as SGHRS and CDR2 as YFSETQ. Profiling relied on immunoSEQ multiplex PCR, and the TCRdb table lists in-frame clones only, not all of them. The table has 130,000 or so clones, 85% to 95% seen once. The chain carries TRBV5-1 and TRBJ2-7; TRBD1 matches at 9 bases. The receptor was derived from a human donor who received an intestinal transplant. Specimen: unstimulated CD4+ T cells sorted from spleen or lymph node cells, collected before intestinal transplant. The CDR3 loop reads CASSSGTGLFYEQYF. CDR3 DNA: TGCGCCAGCAGTTCCGGGACAGGGCTTTTCTACGAGCAGTACTTC.